This T cell receptor (beta chain) was sequenced for a study of preoperative IRX-2 immunotherapy in early breast cancer. Per the germline V gene, CDR1 is SQVTM and CDR2 is ANQGSEA. V was cut by 6 bases and J by 4 bases, with 16 bases left in between. There are 14 residues in the CDR3. Profiled with immunoSEQ multiplex PCR; TCRdb holds only in-frame clones, not every one. The repertoire includes approximately 12,000 clones, more than 75% of them detected once, and over 25% sits in the top ten. The treatment is: preoperative locoregional IRX-2 cytokine immunotherapy. This phase Ib study tested locoregional IRX-2 cytokine immunotherapy given before surgery.

Collection took place from a patient treated with IRX-2 immunotherapy. The chain employs TRBV29-1 and TRBJ1-5; possibly TRBD1 for D (5 bases). The sequence derives from a human donor with breast cancer. DNA of the CDR3: TGCAGCGTGGGGGACCGCTATCCAAATCAGCCCCAGCATTTT. It yields the protein CSVGDRYPNQPQHF.